Below are 20 T cell receptor beta chains sequenced from a single sample in a study of OX40 agonist ivuxolimab in advanced cancers. Produced via immunoSEQ multiplex PCR; TCRdb's table is partial and in-frame only. The sample lists more than 95,000 clones, around 90% occurring once. The sequencing used CD4+ or CD8+ T cells sorted from blood, collected in a trial of the OX40 agonist ivuxolimab. These receptors were taken from an adult with an advanced solid tumor such as melanoma, head and neck, liver or kidney cancer.

This clone was recorded a few times. The rearrangement joins TRBV7-2 to TRBJ2-3, with D perhaps TRBD1 (6 bases). V lost 9 bases and J 1 base, leaving 11 bases between the germline ends. Germline V gives CDR1 SGHTA, CDR2 FQGNSA. This CDR3 spans 13 amino acids. The CDR3 sequence is CASKEGGTDTQYF. The CDR3 bases are TGTGCCAGTAAAGAGGGGGGCACAGATACGCAGTATTTT.

J is TRBJ1-2 and V is TRBV15; 8 bases match TRBD1. Germline CDR1 reads LNHNV; CDR2 reads YYDKDF (reference sequence). This CDR3 is built from 15 residues. J lost 5 bases, V lost 1 base, and 6 bases had no gene match. CDR3 DNA sequence: TGTGCCACCAGCAGAGGAGACAGGGGTGTTTATGGCTACACCTTC. This translates into CATSRGDRGVYGYTF.

The rearrangement joins TRBV7-9 to TRBJ2-3; 13 bases align to TRBD2. The germline V gene encodes CDR1 SEHNR and CDR2 FQNEAQ (reference sequence). The CDR3 has 16 residues. The ends lost 5 bases at V and 5 bases at J; junction bases unmatched: 7. The CDR3 coding sequence is TGTGCCAGCAGCACGAGGACTAGCGGGGGTCAAGATACGCAGTATTTT. Protein product: CASSTRTSGGQDTQYF.

This clone was found a few times. The rearrangement links TRBV7-8 to TRBJ1-5; no clear D gene. V lost 5 bases, J lost 2 bases, and 16 bases lay in between. The CDR3 spans 16 residues. CDR1 and CDR2 from the germline V gene are SGHVS and FQNEAQ. Here the CDR3 DNA reads TGTGCCAGCAGCCCCTGGCGGGCTGGGGGCAATCAGCCCCAGCATTTT. It translates to CASSPWRAGGNQPQHF. Full variable domain (rest looked up from reference TRBV7-8 and TRBJ1-5): GAGVSQSPRYKVAKRGQDVALRCDPISGHVSLFWYQQALGQGPEFLTYFQNEAQLDKSGLPSDRFFAERPEGSVSTLKIQRTQQEDSAVYLCASSPWRAGGNQPQHFGDGTRLSIL.

The chain is built from TRBV5-1 and TRBJ1-4, with D hard to call. The length of the CDR3 is 16 residues. The V gene's germline CDR1 is SGHRS and CDR2 YFSETQ. Trimming took off 4 bases at V and 2 bases at J, with 15 bases between the two ends. This chain's CDR3 is CASSVGSVPTNEKLFF. In DNA form, the CDR3 reads TGCGCCAGCAGCGTGGGCTCAGTCCCTACTAATGAAAAACTGTTTTTT.

The chain joins TRBV29-1 to TRBJ1-1; D remains unclear. Trimming took off 6 bases at V and 0 bases at J, with 11 bases between the two ends. The CDR3 spans 13 residues. Germline V lookup: CDR1 SQVTM, CDR2 ANQGSEA. The CDR3 sequence is CSVRDAMNTEAFF. DNA for the CDR3: TGCAGCGTCAGAGATGCGATGAACACTGAAGCTTTCTTT. The variable domain in full, with the rest retrieved from reference TRBV29-1 and TRBJ1-1, is SAVISQKPSRDICQRGTSLTIQCQVDSQVTMMFWYRQQPGQSLTLIATANQGSEATYESGFVIDKFPISRPNLTFSTLTVSNMSPEDSSIYLCSVRDAMNTEAFFGQGTRLTVV.

The chain uses TRBV7-9 and TRBJ1-4; 7 bases are a match to TRBD1. There are 17 residues in the CDR3. With 5 bases clipped from V and 0 bases from J, the junction kept 9 bases outside the gene matches. Germline V CDR1 and CDR2: SEHNR, FQNEAQ (reference sequence). In nucleotides, the CDR3 is TGTGCCAGCAGCGGTGTGAGACAGGGTGCAACTAATGAAAAACTGTTTTTT. This sequence encodes CASSGVRQGATNEKLFF.

V and J are TRBV5-6 and TRBJ1-2; D not resolved. The CDR3 contains 15 residues. Trimming took off 1 base at V and 4 bases at J, with 14 bases between the two ends. Germline CDR1 SGHDT, CDR2 YYEEEE. CDR3 region: CASSLRGQAIYGYTF. CDR3 DNA sequence: TGTGCCAGCAGCTTGCGAGGTCAGGCAATCTATGGCTACACCTTC. Using reference TRBV5-6 and TRBJ1-2 for the parts outside the CDR3, the full variable domain is DAGVTQSPTHLIKTRGQQVTLRCSPKSGHDTVSWYQQALGQGPQFIFQYYEEEERQRGNFPDRFSGHQFPNYSSELNVNALLLGDSALYLCASSLRGQAIYGYTFGSGTRLTVV.

The table lists this clone with a count of one. The chain is built from TRBV5-1 and TRBJ2-7; 7 nucleotides agree with TRBD1. This CDR3 has 14 residues. The V segment lost 4 bases and the J segment 4 bases; nucleotides outside the gene matches: 8. Per the germline V gene, CDR1 is SGHRS and CDR2 is YFSETQ. This CDR3 is CASSVTGTDYEQYF. The CDR3 DNA sequence: TGCGCCAGCAGCGTAACCGGGACAGATTACGAGCAGTACTTC.

The rearrangement links TRBV10-3 to TRBJ1-4, with a possible D match to TRBD1 (6 bases). Deletions cut 2 bases from V and 8 bases from J, with 9 bases between. Germline CDR1 ENHRY, CDR2 SYGVKD. The CDR3 consists of 13 residues. The CDR3 protein is CAISETTGEKLFF. The CDR3 nucleotides are TGTGCCATCAGTGAGACTACAGGGGAAAAACTGTTTTTT.

The chain uses TRBV6-1 and TRBJ2-4; the match to TRBD2 covers 7 bases. Germline V gene lookup returns CDR1 MNHNS and CDR2 SASEGT. CDR3 size: 15 residues. Trimming at V came to 1 base and at J to 7 bases, leaving 7 bases not matched to a gene. CDR3 amino acids: CASSEETTSSNIQYF. The CDR3 region has the DNA TGTGCCAGCAGTGAAGAGACGACTAGCTCGAACATTCAGTACTTC.

The chain carries TRBV14 and TRBJ1-2; D is undetermined. The CDR3 consists of 14 residues. Germline V gene lookup returns CDR1 SGHDN and CDR2 FVKESK. Trimming took off 1 base at V and 8 bases at J, with 14 bases between the two ends. The CDR3: CASSQGVGAGGYTF. The CDR3 DNA follows: TGTGCCAGCAGCCAAGGGGTTGGCGCGGGAGGCTACACCTTC.

The chain uses TRBV18 and TRBJ1-1; no clear D. Germline CDR1 reads KGHSH; CDR2 reads LQKENI. The CDR3 covers 14 residues. Trimming stripped 5 bases from V and 1 base from J, with 11 bases between. The CDR3 sequence is CASSRVSGNTEAFF. The CDR3 DNA is TGTGCCAGCTCAAGGGTCAGTGGGAACACTGAAGCTTTCTTT. The complete variable domain, with remaining parts taken from reference TRBV18 and TRBJ1-1, reads NAGVMQNPRHLVRRRGQEARLRCSPMKGHSHVYWYRQLPEEGLKFMVYLQKENIIDESGMPKERFSAEFPKEGPSILRIQQVVRGDSAAYFCASSRVSGNTEAFFGQGTRLTVV.

V and J are TRBV28 and TRBJ1-1, with D possibly matching TRBD1 (6 bases). The CDR3 totals 14 residues. CDR1 and CDR2 (germline): MDHEN, SYDVKM. V was trimmed by 7 bases and J by 9 bases, leaving 21 bases between them. The CDR3 sequence: CASTPSPQGEQAFF. CDR3 nucleotides: TGTGCCAGCACCCCTTCCCCACAGGGAGAACAAGCTTTCTTT.

This rearrangement joins TRBV4-1 to TRBJ1-6; D remains ambiguous. The CDR3 contains 15 residues. Germline lookup yields CDR1 MGHRA and CDR2 YSYEKL. Trimming stripped 0 bases from V and 7 bases from J, with 10 bases between. The CDR3 here is CASSQEPLQNSPLHF. For the CDR3, the DNA is TGCGCCAGCAGCCAAGAACCACTTCAGAATTCACCCCTCCACTTT.

The chain joins TRBV15 to TRBJ2-7; no firm D call. Looked up from germline, CDR1 is LNHNV and CDR2 is YYDKDF (reference sequence). The ends were cut back, 0 bases at V and 1 base at J, with 10 bases in the middle. The CDR3 consists of 15 residues. Here the CDR3 DNA reads TGTGCCACCAGCAGAGACCCGGGTCAGTCCTACGAGCAGTACTTC. Translated, it gives CATSRDPGQSYEQYF.

This clone was seen a single time. The V and J genes are TRBV7-2 and TRBJ1-3; 7 bases fit TRBD1. J gave up 2 bases and V 0 bases, and 4 bases lay outside the gene matches. The germline V gene encodes CDR1 SGHTA and CDR2 FQGNSA. The CDR3 is 16 amino acids. In DNA, the CDR3 is TGTGCCAGCAGCTTAGCTCCAGGGGGTACTGGAAACACCATATATTTT. It translates to CASSLAPGGTGNTIYF.

The CDR3 region has the DNA TGTGCCAGCTCACAAATAGACTCCTACGAGCAGTACTTC. It codes for CASSQIDSYEQYF. The rearrangement joins TRBV18 to TRBJ2-7; D unresolved. V shed 4 bases and J shed 0 bases, with 7 bases lying between them. The CDR3 extends over 13 amino acids. Germline V lookup: CDR1 KGHSH, CDR2 LQKENI.

The rearrangement uses TRBV28 and TRBJ1-2; D may be TRBD1 (5 bases). This CDR3 spans 15 amino acids. V lost 2 bases and J 4 bases, leaving 14 bases between the germline ends. CDR1 and CDR2 from the germline V gene are MDHEN and SYDVKM. The CDR3 loop is CASSLPGRTLYGYTF. In DNA, the CDR3 is TGTGCCAGCAGTTTACCGGGACGAACACTCTATGGCTACACCTTC.

The chain links TRBV19 to TRBJ1-3; D not certain. From germline, CDR1 is LNHDA and CDR2 SQIVND (reference sequence). The CDR3 totals 12 residues. The V gene lost 8 bases and the J gene lost 1 base, with 6 bases spanning the gap. For the CDR3, the DNA is TGTGCCAGTGGAACGTCTGGAAACACCATATATTTT. Translation gives CASGTSGNTIYF.